This T cell receptor beta chain originates from a study of T cell responses to AZD1222 COVID-19 vaccine (dated by TCRdb to the early 2020s). In terms of the full investigation: AZD1222 recipients given second doses at about 4 weeks or at about 12 weeks were pooled, since spike-specific TCR depth and breadth were not found to differ between the two schedules. A total of approximately 250 trial participants underwent TCR sequencing, of whom 207 had received two doses of AZD1222 and about 26 had received two doses of the MenACWY control vaccine. Trial participants were enrolled by age into subgroups of 18-55, 56-69 and 70-plus years, and around 140, 26 and 57 TCR-sequenced participants, respectively, were included in these subgroups.

Notes on this clone: The antigen this receptor binds is unknown. Base qualities are not at hand, and no much larger clone is one base apart.

Study-level results and caveats: Epitopes outside the regions mutated in the B.1.351 and B.1.1.7 variants were reportedly recognized by nearly half of the unique spike-specific TCRs. The vaccine-associated CD4 TCRs covered the entire spike protein, and the dominant responses fell in regions 160-218 and 743-854. Participants were mostly white British and included more females than males, and it was suggested by the authors that clonal diversity may have been underestimated. The 56-69-year group was small, and its depth increase did not reach significance, likely because of low power. Conclusions about previously exposed vaccinees were limited because only a handful of AZD1222 recipients were SARS-CoV-2 seropositive at baseline. Spike-specific TCR breadth and depth rose significantly after two AZD1222 doses compared with day 0 and with MenACWY recipients. Because no day 14 peak-response samples were available, the repertoires could be characterized only after the peak T cell response.

Interpreted using the paper, the time point label stands for: baseline before first vaccination. Samples from vaccinated people were obtained from the UK trials COV001 and COV002, which included a single-blind randomized controlled phase 2/3 trial of AZD1222 (ChAdOx1 nCoV-19) in healthy adults. For TCRbeta chain sequencing, PBMC samples from trial participants were taken at day 0 and at day 28 after the second dose. The CDR3 measures 14 amino acids from cysteine to phenylalanine. Of all the DNA, just the CDR3 is kept, 42 bases in frame from base 1. The junction carries 12 bases between V and J, which are trimmed by 6 bases and 1 base respectively. From a lookup of the germline V gene, CDR1 and CDR2 are SQVTM and ANQGSEA. The CDR3 regions of human TCRbeta chains were analyzed by immunosequencing. The paper's processing steps were these. TCRs in the repertoires were matched against a reference library of SARS-CoV-2-specific TCRs that had been generated with the MIRA antigen-specificity platform. Breadth meant the fraction of unique TCRs that were SARS-CoV-2-associated, whereas depth meant the fraction of total T cells that were SARS-CoV-2-associated. Using the MIRA data, every spike-specific TCR was mapped to the spike region that the TCR reacted to and assigned to either a CD4 or a CD8 class. Log10-transformed breadth and depth values were compared by one-way ANOVA with Sidak's multiple comparisons tests. TCRdb holds this immuneACCESS table with in-frame rearrangements only. Some clones are missing; in checked studies, unresolved V genes explain under half, and the rest has no known cause. V and J calls and clone size are given by that table; D and trimming were obtained from the DNA. The sample yields under 200,000 clones; less than 95% were counted once. Of the sample, approximately 1.5% is held by the ten largest clones.

This receptor was taken from an adult in good health. In this chain, TRBV29-1 is recombined with TRBJ2-2; the D gene is possibly TRBD1, with 5 bases matching. The material sequenced was peripheral blood, taken on day 0 of AZD1222 vaccination. The bases read TGCAGCGTACAACAAACAGGGAACACCGGGGAGCTGTTTTTT. It translates to CSVQQTGNTGELFF.